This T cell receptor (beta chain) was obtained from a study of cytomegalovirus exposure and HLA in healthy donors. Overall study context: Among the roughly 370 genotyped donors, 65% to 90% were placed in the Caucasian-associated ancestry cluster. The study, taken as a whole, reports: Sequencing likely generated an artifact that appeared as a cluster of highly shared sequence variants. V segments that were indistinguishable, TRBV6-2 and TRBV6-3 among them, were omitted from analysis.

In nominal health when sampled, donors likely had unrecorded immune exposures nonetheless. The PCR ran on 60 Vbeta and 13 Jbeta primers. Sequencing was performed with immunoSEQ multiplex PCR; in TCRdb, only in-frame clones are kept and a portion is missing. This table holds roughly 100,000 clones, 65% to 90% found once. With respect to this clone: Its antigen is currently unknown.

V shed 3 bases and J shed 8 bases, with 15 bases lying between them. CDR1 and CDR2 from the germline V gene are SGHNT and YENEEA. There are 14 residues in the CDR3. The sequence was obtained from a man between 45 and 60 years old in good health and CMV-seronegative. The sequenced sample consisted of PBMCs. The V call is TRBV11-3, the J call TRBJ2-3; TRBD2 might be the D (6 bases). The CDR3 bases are TGTGCCAGCAGCTTGGGACTTGACAGAGGTACGCAGTATTTT. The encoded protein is CASSLGLDRGTQYF.